Sequencing of this TCR beta chain was carried out in a study of blood T cell repertoires in COVID-19. This table comes from immunoSEQ multiplex PCR, and its TCRdb copy is limited to in-frame clones, with some not included. The sample gives 70,000 to 85,000 clones, over 75% of which show up once; around 9% is in the top ten. The sample comprised peripheral blood. The TCR sequence derives from a human donor in a cohort sampled during active COVID-19.

In DNA form, the CDR3 reads TGTGCCAGCTCCCAGGGGGCTCAGAACACTGAAGCTTTCTTT. It specifies CASSQGAQNTEAFF. This chain joins TRBV18 and TRBJ1-1; TRBD1 agrees at 8 bases. The CDR3 length is 14 residues. J lost 1 base, V lost 6 bases, and 4 bases had no gene match. Germline V CDR1 and CDR2: KGHSH, LQKENI.